These 21 T cell receptor beta chains came from one sample sequenced in a study of CD8 T cells in ankylosing spondylitis. TCRdb ran MiXCR on the 5' RACE reads and lists one entry per CDR3 protein. The sample yields about 90,000 distinct CDR3 sequences, approximately 30% seen once. The specimen sequenced was blood, either unsorted or a sorted T cell fraction (not recorded which). These receptors all stem from a male donor with ankylosing spondylitis or in good health (not recorded which).

This rearrangement joins TRBV7-2 to TRBJ2-2, with D perhaps TRBD2 (7 bases). The germline CDR1 and CDR2 sequences are SGHTA and FQGNSA. The CDR3 spans 16 residues. V gave up 2 bases and J gave up 7 bases, with 17 bases separating them. The CDR3 region is CASSLLGGLYVGELFF. The CDR3 DNA sequence: TGTGCCAGCAGCTTATTGGGGGGGCTTTACGTCGGGGAGCTGTTTTTT.

This chain connects TRBV12-3 or TRBV12-4 to TRBJ1-1; D gene unclear. This CDR3 has 13 residues. CDR3 residues: CAVTLEVNTEAFF. CDR3 coding DNA: TGTGCGGTGACTTTAGAGGTCAACACTGAAGCTTTCTTT.

CDR3 sequence: CASSLNSGRAGGEQFF. The CDR3 DNA follows: TGTGCCAGCAGCTTAAATTCCGGGAGGGCGGGTGGTGAGCAGTTCTTC. This chain links TRBV7-2 with TRBJ2-1, with 8 bases that match TRBD2. Trimming cost V 2 bases and J 9 bases; bases outside gene matches: 12. Germline assignment: CDR1 SGHTA and CDR2 FQGNSA. The CDR3 runs to 16 residues.

This clonotype was recorded a few times. The rearrangement links TRBV7-3 to TRBJ1-1; 7 bases are a match to TRBD1. This CDR3 region has 13 residues. With V trimmed by 5 bases and J by 7 bases, 7 bases remained unmatched. The V gene's germline CDR1 is SGHTA and CDR2 FQGTGA. DNA of the CDR3: TGTGCCAGCAGCCCCCAGGGGGGGGTTGAAGCTTTCTTT. Amino acids: CASSPQGGVEAFF. Drawing the rest from reference TRBV7-3 and TRBJ1-1, the complete variable domain is GAGVSQTPSNKVTEKGKYVELRCDPISGHTALYWYRQSLGQGPEFLIYFQGTGAADDSGLPNDRFFAVRPEGSVSTLKIQRTERGDSAVYLCASSPQGGVEAFFGQGTRLTVV.

This chain connects TRBV20-1 to TRBJ1-2, with D possibly being TRBD1 (6 bases). Germline values: CDR1 DFQATT, CDR2 SNEGSKA (reference sequence). CDR3 length equals 15 residues. Deletions cut 6 bases from V and 7 bases from J, with 24 bases between. CDR3 sequence: CSASPPGGHVGGYTF. The DNA for the CDR3 is TGCAGTGCCAGTCCCCCGGGGGGACACGTAGGTGGCTACACCTTC.

This clonotype was counted a few times. The chain is built from TRBV2 and TRBJ1-2; D unresolved. CDR3 length: 12 residues. Per the germline V gene, CDR1 is SNHLY and CDR2 is FYNNEI. Between the trimmed V and J ends, which lost 7 bases and 4 bases, there was a span of 10 bases. The CDR3 protein is CASTRSAYGYTF. The DNA of the CDR3 is TGTGCCAGCACCCGATCGGCCTATGGCTACACCTTC.

This chain links TRBV5-6 with TRBJ2-2; D ambiguous. The ends were cut back, 4 bases at V and 1 base at J, with 14 bases in the middle. Germline CDR1 and CDR2: SGHDT and YYEEEE. The CDR3 totals 16 residues. CDR3 sequence: CASSPPWALNTGELFF. CDR3 nucleotide sequence: TGTGCCAGCAGCCCCCCATGGGCTTTGAACACCGGGGAGCTGTTTTTT.

This clonotype has a handful of counts. The chain joins TRBV5-1 to TRBJ2-6, with D perhaps matching TRBD1 (5 bases). This CDR3 comprises 15 residues. Germline V CDR1 and CDR2: SGHRS, YFSETQ. Trimming cost V 0 bases and J 4 bases, with 8 bases left between them. For the CDR3, the DNA is TGCGCCAGCAGCTTGGAAGGGGTCGGGGCCAACGTCCTGACTTTC. Residues: CASSLEGVGANVLTF.

V and J are TRBV12-3 or TRBV12-4 and TRBJ1-2; 8 nucleotides agree with TRBD1. CDR3 length: 15 amino acids. J lost 7 bases, V lost 6 bases, and 13 bases had no gene match. The CDR3 region has the DNA TGTGCCAGCAGCCGGGACAGGAGGCGGTATGGTGGCTACACCTTC. It yields the protein CASSRDRRRYGGYTF.

V usage is TRBV7-9 and J usage is TRBJ2-5; D remains ambiguous. The ends were cut back, 1 base at V and 5 bases at J, with 11 bases in the middle. This CDR3 spans 14 amino acids. Germline V gene data show CDR1 as SEHNR and CDR2 as FQNEAQ (reference sequence). The CDR3 nucleotides read TGTGCCAGCAGCTTAGACGAGTTGAGGGAGACCCAGTACTTC. Its protein product is CASSLDELRETQYF.

The genes are TRBV6-1 and TRBJ2-3; 8 positions agree with TRBD1. The germline V gene encodes CDR1 MNHNS and CDR2 SASEGT. The CDR3 consists of 15 residues. J lost 10 bases, V lost 5 bases, and 14 bases had no gene match. The CDR3 here is CASSQGASPPMAQYF. CDR3 nucleotide sequence: TGTGCCAGCAGTCAGGGGGCCTCGCCTCCGATGGCGCAGTATTTT.

The CDR3 sequence is CAISDPHAGTREDTQYF. CDR3 coding DNA: TGTGCCATCAGCGACCCACACGCAGGGACGAGGGAAGATACGCAGTATTTT. This chain links TRBV10-3 with TRBJ2-3; possibly TRBD1 or TRBD2 for D (5 bases each). The germline gives CDR1 ENHRY, CDR2 SYGVKD. V was cut by 6 bases and J by 5 bases, with 24 bases left in between. CDR3 length: 17 residues.

The genes are TRBV20-1 and TRBJ1-1; D gene ambiguous. Germline V lookup: CDR1 DFQATT, CDR2 SNEGSKA (reference sequence). This CDR3 region has 12 residues. V lost 0 bases to trimming and J lost 7 bases, with 9 bases between them. The CDR3 nucleotides read TGCAGTGCTAGAGATAGAAGGGATGAAGCTTTCTTT. It specifies CSARDRRDEAFF.

The chain uses TRBV7-3 and TRBJ1-1; TRBD1 matches at 7 bases. The CDR3 length is 19 residues. J gave up 0 bases and V 2 bases, and 15 bases lay outside the gene matches. The germline V gene has CDR1 SGHTA and CDR2 FQGTGA. The CDR3 DNA sequence: TGTGCCAGCAGCTTAGAGACAGGGTCTAGCCCCGACATGAACACTGAAGCTTTCTTT. Its protein product is CASSLETGSSPDMNTEAFF.

The CDR3 DNA sequence: TGTGCCAGCAGGCGATCTTCCGGGGGTAATCAGCCCCAGCATTTT. Residues: CASRRSSGGNQPQHF. This chain joins TRBV27 and TRBJ1-5; perhaps TRBD1 as D (5 bases). V was trimmed by 6 bases and J by 4 bases, leaving 16 bases between them. Germline CDR1 MNHEY, CDR2 SMNVEV (reference sequence). The CDR3 runs 15 residues.

Worth noting for this clonotype: A clone one base away is much larger, so this may be a read error. The chain recombines TRBV20-1 with TRBJ2-1; D ambiguous. The CDR3 has 12 amino acids. CDR1 is DFQATT and CDR2 is SNEGSKA in the germline V gene (reference sequence). Trimming shortened V by 0 bases and J by 14 bases, and 14 bases separated the two germline ends. The CDR3 region has the DNA TGCAGTGCTAGAGATGACGGATTTAGGGAGTTCTTC. As protein: CSARDDGFREFF.

This clonotype was counted a few times. The chain employs TRBV5-6 and TRBJ2-7, with a weak D call TRBD2 (6 bases). Germline V gene data show CDR1 as SGHDT and CDR2 as YYEEEE. This CDR3 contains 14 residues. V lost 7 bases to trimming and J lost 2 bases, with 16 bases between them. The CDR3 protein is CASGEVNQAYEQYF. Here the CDR3 DNA reads TGTGCCAGCGGGGAGGTCAATCAAGCCTACGAGCAGTACTTC.

This clonotype was found a few times. The CDR3 sequence: CRAQGANTEAFF. CDR3 nucleotides: TGCAGGGCACAGGGGGCAAACACTGAAGCTTTCTTT. The rearrangement links TRBV20-1 to TRBJ1-1; TRBD1 agrees at 9 bases. Germline V gene lookup returns CDR1 DFQATT and CDR2 SNEGSKA (reference sequence). CDR3 length: 12 residues.

This clonotype turned up a few times. The chain combines TRBV7-3 with TRBJ1-1; D may be TRBD1 (5 bases). CDR1 SGHTA and CDR2 FQGTGA come from the germline V gene. The CDR3 extends over 15 amino acids. Trimming removed 5 bases from V and 5 bases from J, with 18 bases in between. CDR3 sequence reads: CASSTTYGAGTEAFF. CDR3 DNA: TGTGCCAGCAGCACGACTTACGGGGCGGGAACTGAAGCTTTCTTT.

The chain has TRBV12-3 or TRBV12-4 and TRBJ2-1; a possible D gene is TRBD2 (6 bases). Trimming left V 6 bases short and J 4 bases short, with 16 bases between. The CDR3 extends over 15 amino acids. The CDR3 bases are TGTGCCAGCAGCTTGGGACTCATGTCGTACAATGAGCAGTTCTTC. Protein sequence: CASSLGLMSYNEQFF.

The J gene is TRBJ2-1, the V gene TRBV7-8; tentatively, D is TRBD1 (6 bases). The length of the CDR3 is 17 residues. The ends were cut back, 5 bases at V and 6 bases at J, with 23 bases in the middle. The germline V gene has CDR1 SGHVS and CDR2 FQNEAQ. CDR3 nucleotides: TGTGCCAGCAGCCACAACAGGGTTGTCAACCGGGGCAATGAGCAGTTCTTC. As protein: CASSHNRVVNRGNEQFF. The entire variable domain, with the rest obtained from reference TRBV7-8 and TRBJ2-1, is as follows: GAGVSQSPRYKVAKRGQDVALRCDPISGHVSLFWYQQALGQGPEFLTYFQNEAQLDKSGLPSDRFFAERPEGSVSTLKIQRTQQEDSAVYLCASSHNRVVNRGNEQFFGPGTRLTVL.